This T cell receptor (beta chain) was found in a study of beta chain features in type 1 diabetes. The CDR3 is made up of 15 amino acids. Per germline, CDR1 GTSNPN and CDR2 SVGIG (reference sequence). V was cut by 3 bases and J by 4 bases, with 16 bases left in between. Expressed TCRB transcripts were sequenced because the isolated RNA had all been reverse transcribed beforehand. Profiled with immunoSEQ multiplex PCR; TCRdb holds only in-frame clones, not every one. Here the sample spans about 360,000 clones, around 12% being singletons. Sequencing input: naive CD4+ T cells from blood. The source of this sequence is a man aged 18-30 years in good health. The V and J genes are TRBV30 and TRBJ2-1, with a weak D call TRBD2 (6 bases). CDR3: CAWSGGQGTYNEQFF. CDR3 DNA: TGTGCCTGGAGCGGGGGTCAGGGAACGTACAATGAGCAGTTCTTC. The full variable domain, its missing parts supplied by reference TRBV30 and TRBJ2-1, is SQTIHQWPATLVQPVGSPLSLECTVEGTSNPNLYWYRQAAGRGLQLLFYSVGIGQISSEVPQNLSASRPQDRQFILSSKKLLLSDSGFYLCAWSGGQGTYNEQFFGPGTRLTVL.